This T cell receptor beta chain was profiled in a study of tumour-infiltrating T cells in Burkitt lymphoma. Study information: Patients covered every epidemiological subtype of Burkitt lymphoma. Survival, overall and progression-free, tracked with productive clonality. Study-wide results and limits: Several public clonotypes recurred in numerous Burkitt lymphoma patients.

The protocol was immunoSEQ multiplex PCR, while the TCRdb copy is restricted to in-frame clones and leaves out a portion. The sample consists of about 500 clones, approximately 92% of them appearing once. A remark on this clone: Antigen: not known.

The CDR3 has 12 amino acids. The V gene end was trimmed by 6 bases and the J gene end by 6 bases; junction bases not matched to a gene: 3. The germline V gene has CDR1 LNHDA and CDR2 SQIVND (reference sequence). The sequencing sample was made of tumor tissue. The source is a human donor with Burkitt lymphoma. Some clones in this sample may be carry-over from other donors' samples. The chain couples TRBV19 to TRBJ2-7; 9 positions agree with TRBD1. CDR3 coding DNA: TGTGCCAGTAGCCCGGGACAGGGCGAGCAGTACTTC. Translation gives CASSPGQGEQYF.